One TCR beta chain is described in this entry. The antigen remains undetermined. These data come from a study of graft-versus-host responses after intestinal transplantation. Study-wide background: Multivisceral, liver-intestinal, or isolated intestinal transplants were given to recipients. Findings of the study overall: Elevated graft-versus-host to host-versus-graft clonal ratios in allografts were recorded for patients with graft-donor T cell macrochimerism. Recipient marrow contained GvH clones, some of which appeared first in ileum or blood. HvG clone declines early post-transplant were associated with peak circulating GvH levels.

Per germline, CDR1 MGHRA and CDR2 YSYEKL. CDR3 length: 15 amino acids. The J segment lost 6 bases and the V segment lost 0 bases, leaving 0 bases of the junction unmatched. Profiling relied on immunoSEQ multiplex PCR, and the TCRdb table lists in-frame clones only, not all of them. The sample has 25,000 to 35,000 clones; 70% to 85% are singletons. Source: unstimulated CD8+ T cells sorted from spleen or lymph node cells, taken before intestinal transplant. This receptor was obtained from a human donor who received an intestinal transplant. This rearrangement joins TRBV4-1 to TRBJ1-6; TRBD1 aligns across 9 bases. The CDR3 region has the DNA TGCGCCAGCAGCCAAGAGACAGGGGGTAATTCACCCCTCCACTTT. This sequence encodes CASSQETGGNSPLHF.